This TCR beta chain appears in the sequencing data of a study of T cell changes during pregnancy in multiple sclerosis. Clones were sequenced by immunoSEQ multiplex PCR, and TCRdb holds only the in-frame ones, with some missing. The sample lists fewer than 110,000 clones; 92% were seen once. The sample here was peripheral blood, taken after pregnancy. This TCR was recovered from a female donor with multiple sclerosis, enrolled in a pregnancy study.

The CDR3 coding sequence is TGCGCCAGCAGCCAAAATAGGGGGGGAGGAGGCTACACCTTC. It translates to CASSQNRGGGGYTF. V and J are TRBV5-1 and TRBJ1-2, with D perhaps TRBD1 (6 bases). Germline V gene sequence: CDR1 SGHRS, CDR2 YFSETQ. CDR3 length: 14 amino acids. Trimming left V 4 bases short and J 8 bases short, with 18 bases between.